This T cell receptor (beta chain) is from a study of T cell repertoires in cytomegalovirus infection. TCRdb called the reads again in MiXCR, with one record for every CDR3 protein. The data show approximately 470,000 distinct CDR3 sequences, with 42% seen just once and around two fifths held by the top ten. As for this clonotype: Its antigen is currently unknown.

The source of this sequence is a human donor in good health (CMV status not recorded). Some clones in this sample may be carry-over from other donors' samples. The material was cultured PBMCs, obtained from culture after CMV antigen stimulation.

The CDR3 here is CASSLSGTYRNSPLHF. DNA of the CDR3: TGCGCCAGCAGCTTGAGTGGAACGTATCGGAATTCACCCCTCCACTTT. V usage is TRBV5-1 and J usage is TRBJ1-6; D call uncertain. Trimming pared 1 base from V and 7 bases from J, leaving 15 bases between. This CDR3 has 16 amino acids. CDR1 and CDR2 from the germline V gene are SGHRS and YFSETQ.